This TCR beta chain emerged from a study of human T cells and chemical hapten exposure. Study details: There were weekly diphenylcyclopropenone doses to the scalp for patients throughout the roughly 25-week study.

Regarding time point: patch test 2, 6 weeks after DPC sensitization. Treatment here: therapeutic diphenylcyclopropenone sensitization with weekly scalp DPC. This clonotype has at least ten counts. Each CDR3 protein is one row after TCRdb ran MiXCR on the RACE reads. In the table there are about 110,000 distinct CDR3 sequences, roughly a tenth of which are singletons. Trimming cost V 7 bases and J 4 bases, with 18 bases left between them. The CDR3 loop spans 15 amino acids. Germline V gene lookup returns CDR1 MDHEN and CDR2 SYDVKM. The rearrangement uses TRBV28 and TRBJ2-3; possibly TRBD1 for D (5 bases). The TCR comes from a woman between 40 and 50 years old with alopecia areata. Some clones in this sample may be carry-over from other donors' samples. The sequences come from whole blood, collected in connection with sensitization to the hapten diphenylcyclopropenone (DPC). In DNA form, the CDR3 reads TGTGCCAGCAAAAAGGGGCAGGTTGAGGCAGATACGCAGTATTTT. Translated: CASKKGQVEADTQYF.